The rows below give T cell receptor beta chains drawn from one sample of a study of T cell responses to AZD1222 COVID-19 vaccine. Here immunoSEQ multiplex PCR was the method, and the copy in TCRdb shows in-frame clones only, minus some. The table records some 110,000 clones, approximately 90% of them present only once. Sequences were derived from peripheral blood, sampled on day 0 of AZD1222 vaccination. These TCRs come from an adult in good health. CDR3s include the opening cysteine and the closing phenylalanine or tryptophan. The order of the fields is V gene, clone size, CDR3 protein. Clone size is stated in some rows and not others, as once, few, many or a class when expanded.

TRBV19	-	CASSAQGSPLHF
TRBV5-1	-	CASSPGGGMSTGELFF
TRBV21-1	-	CASRLVPPTEAFF
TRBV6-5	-	CASSYETGEAFF
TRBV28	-	CASSLINQPQHF
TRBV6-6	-	CASSYSSYNSPLHF
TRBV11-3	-	CARTNPGGNQPQHF
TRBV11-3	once	CASSFRWDTEAFF
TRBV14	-	CASSQVRFREAFF
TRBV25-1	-	CASSEGLAGSRQETQYF
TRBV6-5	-	CASSYIGAYTDTQYF
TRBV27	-	CASISKDRGGNEQFF
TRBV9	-	CASSAQVGNTIYF
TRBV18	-	CASSPVLYNEQFF
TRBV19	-	CASRDADRGTGYTF
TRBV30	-	CATGGSAAFNEKLFF
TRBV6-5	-	CASSYPGTGEAFF
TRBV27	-	CASVWGSEAFF
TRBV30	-	CAWSPNHLGGYTF
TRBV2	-	CASSGRWVLNNYGYTF
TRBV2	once	CASSESEPSTDTQYF
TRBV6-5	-	CASRKTAETGELFF
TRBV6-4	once	CASSDSRGQGADTQYF
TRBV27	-	CASSLRRGGAQYF
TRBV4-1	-	CASSAYRDRANGYTF
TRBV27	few	CASRQGGNYGYTF
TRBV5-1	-	CASSFNNSPLHF
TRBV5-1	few	CASSLGTNPTTDTQYF
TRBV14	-	CASSKGTGVAFF
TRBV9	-	CASSVEAGGVNSPLHF
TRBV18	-	CASSPRLAGEGEQFF
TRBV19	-	CASSTGGGEVYTQYF
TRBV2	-	CASGNQPLHF
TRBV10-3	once	CAISIIPGAYNEQFF
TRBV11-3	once	CASSLSSAPGELFF
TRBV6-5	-	CASSYGSRTDTQYF
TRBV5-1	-	CASSPSGDQETQYF
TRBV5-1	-	CASSPGDPLAAFF
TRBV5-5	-	CASSLSGSLPLSYEQYF
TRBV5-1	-	CASSRRQGAGNTIYF
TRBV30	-	CAWSGELRDIQYF
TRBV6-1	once	CASSEAWDRGSSLHF
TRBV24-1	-	CATSDTGTLSYNEQFF
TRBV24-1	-	CATGDLMTDTQYF
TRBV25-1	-	CASSESPLGGNQPQHF
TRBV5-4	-	CASSLVRRGLGGAYNEQFF
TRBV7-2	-	CASSFGGSRETQYF
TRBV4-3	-	CASSPYLGASGNTIYF
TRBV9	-	CASSPRTGPQFYGYTF
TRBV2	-	CASRGLAGKETQYF
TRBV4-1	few	CASSQGLRGSGGYTF
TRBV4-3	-	CASAKILYNEQFF
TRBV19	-	CASSLDGTSVLADTQYF
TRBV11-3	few	CASSPGTSASWGTGELFF
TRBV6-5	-	CASSYSTGVSGYTF
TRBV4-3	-	CASSQDPGTEKLFF
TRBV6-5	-	CASSYGTTGTEAFF